Listed below are T cell receptor beta chains from one sample, sequenced in a study of T cell changes during pregnancy in multiple sclerosis. The assay was immunoSEQ multiplex PCR, and TCRdb's table has in-frame clones only and misses some. The data contain tens of thousands of clones, 85% to 95% of them singletons. The specimen was peripheral blood, collected in the third trimester of pregnancy. The receptors shown here come from a female donor in good health, enrolled as a control in a pregnancy study. The CDR3 runs from the conserved cysteine through the conserved F or W. Fields, in order: D gene, J gene, V gene, CDR3 protein, CDR3 DNA. The D gene is left open where the match is weak.

D gene: -
J gene: TRBJ1-2
V gene: TRBV21-1
CDR3 protein: CASTLRVVPNYGYTF
CDR3 DNA: TGTGCCAGCACCTTACGGGTGGTTCCTAACTATGGCTACACCTTC

D gene: TRBD1
J gene: TRBJ2-7
V gene: TRBV6-4
CDR3 protein: CASSDLRRGLPYEQYF
CDR3 DNA: TGTGCCAGCAGTGACCTCCGCAGGGGGCTACCCTACGAGCAGTACTTC

D gene: -
J gene: TRBJ1-4
V gene: TRBV5-1
CDR3 protein: CASSLAGGFDEKLFF
CDR3 DNA: TGCGCCAGCAGCTTGGCGGGGGGGTTCGATGAAAAACTGTTTTTT

D gene: -
J gene: TRBJ2-5
V gene: TRBV7-2
CDR3 protein: CASSLTGVEETQYF
CDR3 DNA: TGTGCCAGCAGCTTAACGGGAGTGGAAGAGACCCAGTACTTC

D gene: -
J gene: TRBJ1-1
V gene: TRBV6-1
CDR3 protein: CASSEWVAVHTEAFF
CDR3 DNA: TGTGCCAGCAGTGAGTGGGTAGCGGTTCACACTGAAGCTTTCTTT

D gene: -
J gene: TRBJ2-7
V gene: TRBV11-2
CDR3 protein: CASSPHSPGAYEQYF
CDR3 DNA: TGTGCCAGCAGCCCCCACTCGCCAGGGGCCTACGAGCAGTACTTC

D gene: -
J gene: TRBJ2-7
V gene: TRBV4-1
CDR3 protein: CASSQEGPPRNSYEQYF
CDR3 DNA: TGCGCCAGCAGCCAAGAGGGCCCACCACGGAACTCCTACGAGCAGTACTTC

D gene: TRBD1
J gene: TRBJ1-6
V gene: TRBV30
CDR3 protein: CAWKRNRGDSPLHF
CDR3 DNA: TGTGCCTGGAAACGGAACAGGGGAGACTCACCCCTCCACTTT

D gene: -
J gene: TRBJ1-5
V gene: TRBV21-1
CDR3 protein: CASSPWNRTGTFSNQPQHF
CDR3 DNA: TGTGCCAGCAGCCCATGGAATCGGACAGGAACTTTTAGCAATCAGCCCCAGCATTTT

D gene: -
J gene: TRBJ1-4
V gene: TRBV4-1
CDR3 protein: CASSPRQEREKLFF
CDR3 DNA: TGCGCCAGCAGCCCCCGACAGGAACGGGAAAAACTGTTTTTT

D gene: -
J gene: TRBJ2-1
V gene: TRBV2
CDR3 protein: CASLPRTGTGGEQFF
CDR3 DNA: TGTGCCAGCCTACCTAGGACAGGGACGGGGGGTGAGCAGTTCTTC

D gene: TRBD2
J gene: TRBJ2-7
V gene: TRBV7-9
CDR3 protein: CASSDTSGVSEQYF
CDR3 DNA: TGTGCCAGCAGCGACACTAGCGGGGTGAGCGAGCAGTACTTC

D gene: TRBD2
J gene: TRBJ2-4
V gene: TRBV4-3
CDR3 protein: CASSQAGGSAKNIQYF
CDR3 DNA: TGCGCCAGCAGCCAAGCCGGCGGGAGTGCCAAAAACATTCAGTACTTC

D gene: -
J gene: TRBJ1-6
V gene: TRBV6-1
CDR3 protein: CASSEGENSPLHF
CDR3 DNA: TGTGCCAGCAGTGAAGGGGAGAATTCACCCCTCCACTTT

D gene: -
J gene: TRBJ1-1
V gene: TRBV30
CDR3 protein: CAWSRSRVGVTEAFF
CDR3 DNA: TGTGCCTGGAGTCGTAGTCGGGTTGGAGTCACTGAAGCTTTCTTT

D gene: -
J gene: TRBJ2-7
V gene: TRBV7-2
CDR3 protein: CASSLSSSRISEQYF
CDR3 DNA: TGTGCCAGCAGCTTATCTTCTAGTCGGATTTCCGAGCAGTACTTC

D gene: TRBD1
J gene: TRBJ1-5
V gene: TRBV5-1
CDR3 protein: CASSLGDRPNQPQHF
CDR3 DNA: TGCGCCAGCAGCTTGGGGGACAGACCCAATCAGCCCCAGCATTTT

D gene: -
J gene: TRBJ2-7
V gene: TRBV6-5
CDR3 protein: CASSYTHEAASYEQYF
CDR3 DNA: TGTGCCAGCAGTTACACACATGAAGCGGCCTCCTACGAGCAGTACTTC

D gene: TRBD1
J gene: TRBJ2-1
V gene: TRBV5-1
CDR3 protein: CASSLAGQGSTSEQFF
CDR3 DNA: TGCGCCAGCAGCTTGGCGGGACAGGGCTCTACATCTGAGCAGTTCTTC

D gene: TRBD1
J gene: TRBJ1-2
V gene: TRBV6-6
CDR3 protein: CASRTDAWTGGGYTF
CDR3 DNA: TGTGCCAGCAGAACCGACGCATGGACAGGGGGTGGCTACACCTTC